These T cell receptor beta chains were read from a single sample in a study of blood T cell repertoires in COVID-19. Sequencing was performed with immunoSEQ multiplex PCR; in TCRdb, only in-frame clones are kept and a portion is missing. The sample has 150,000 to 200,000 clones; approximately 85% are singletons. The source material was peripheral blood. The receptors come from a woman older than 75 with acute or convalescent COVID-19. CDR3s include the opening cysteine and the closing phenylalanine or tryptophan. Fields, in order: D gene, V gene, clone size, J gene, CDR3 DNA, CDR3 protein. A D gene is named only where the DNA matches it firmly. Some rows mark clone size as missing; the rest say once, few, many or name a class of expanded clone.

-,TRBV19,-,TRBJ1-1,TGTGCCAGTAGCCTAGTCGCTGAAGCTTTCTTT,CASSLVAEAFF
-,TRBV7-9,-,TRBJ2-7,TGTGCCAGCAGCTTAGAGGGCGGGGCCTACGAGCAGTACTTC,CASSLEGGAYEQYF
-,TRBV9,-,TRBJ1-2,TGTGCCAGCAGCGTAGTTGGTTCCGGTGGCTACACCTTC,CASSVVGSGGYTF
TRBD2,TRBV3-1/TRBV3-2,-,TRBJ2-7,TGTGCCAGCAGCCAAGAGAGGCTAGCGGGAGGGCCGAGGTACGAGCAGTACTTC,CASSQERLAGGPRYEQYF
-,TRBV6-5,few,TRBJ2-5,TGTGCCAGCAGGGACGGACAGTCCGTGGAGACCCAGTACTTC,CASRDGQSVETQYF
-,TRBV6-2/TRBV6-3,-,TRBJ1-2,TGTGCCAGCAGCCAAATCGGGGTTTATGGCTACACCTTC,CASSQIGVYGYTF
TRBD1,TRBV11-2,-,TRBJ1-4,TGTGCCAGCAGACGGACAGGGGAATATAATGAAAAACTGTTTTTT,CASRRTGEYNEKLFF
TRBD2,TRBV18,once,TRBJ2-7,TGTGCCAGCTCACCAGCTGGAGGACTAGCGGGGTTCTACGAGCAGTACTTC,CASSPAGGLAGFYEQYF
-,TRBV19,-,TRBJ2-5,TGTGCCAGTAGCCCCGGGGATCTAGAGACCCAGTACTTC,CASSPGDLETQYF
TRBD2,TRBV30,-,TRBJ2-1,TGTGCCTGGAGTGCGGGAGCGGCGGGGGGTGAGCAGTTCTTC,CAWSAGAAGGEQFF
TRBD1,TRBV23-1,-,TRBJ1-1,TGCGCCAGCAGTCAAGGTTTCCGGGACAGGGGAGGAAAAACTGAAGCTTTCTTT,CASSQGFRDRGGKTEAFF
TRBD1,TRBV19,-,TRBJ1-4,TGTGCCAGTAGATCCGGGACAGGGGGGTTCGCGGCCGAATACGAAAAACTGTTTTTT,CASRSGTGGFAAEYEKLFF
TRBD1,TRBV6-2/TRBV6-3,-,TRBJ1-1,TGTGCCAGCAGTTACCCGACAGGGGGAGGGATGAACACTGAAGCTTTCTTT,CASSYPTGGGMNTEAFF
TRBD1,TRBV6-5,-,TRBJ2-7,TGTGCCATCGACAGGGTGGGCGGCTACGAGCAGTACTTC,CAIDRVGGYEQYF
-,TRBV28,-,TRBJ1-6,TGTGCCAGCAGTTTATGGTTCACCGGGAGAACTAATTCACCCCTCCACTTT,CASSLWFTGRTNSPLHF
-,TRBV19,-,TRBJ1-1,TGTGCCAGTAGTATTGCGGCACGGAGGAATGAAGCTTTCTTT,CASSIAARRNEAFF
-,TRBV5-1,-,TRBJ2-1,TGCGCCAGCACGGGTGGGGGGAGTATGGAGTATGAGCAGTTCTTC,CASTGGGSMEYEQFF
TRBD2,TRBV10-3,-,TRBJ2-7,TGTGCCATCATGCAGCGGGAGGGCCACTACGAGCAGTACTTC,CAIMQREGHYEQYF
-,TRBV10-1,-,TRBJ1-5,TGCGCCAGCAGAAAGACAAGGAGCAATCAGCCCCAGCATTTT,CASRKTRSNQPQHF
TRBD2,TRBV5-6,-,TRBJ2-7,TGTGCCAGCAGCCTGACGCTGGGACTAGCGGAGAACTACGAGCAGTACTTC,CASSLTLGLAENYEQYF
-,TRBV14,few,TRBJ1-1,TGTGCCAGCAGCCGCAGGGGTAACACTGAAGCTTTCTTT,CASSRRGNTEAFF
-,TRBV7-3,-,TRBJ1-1,TGTGCCAGCAGCCGCACTATGAACACTGAAGCTTTCTTT,CASSRTMNTEAFF
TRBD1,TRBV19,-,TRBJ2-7,TGTGCCAGTAGGAAGGGACAGGGCTACGAGCAGTACTTC,CASRKGQGYEQYF
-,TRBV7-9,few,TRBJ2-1,TGTGCCAGCAGCTTAGGGGTGGGAGGCTCCTACAATGAGCAGTTCTTC,CASSLGVGGSYNEQFF
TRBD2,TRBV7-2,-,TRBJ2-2,TGTGCCAGCAGCTTAGAAGCGGGAGTCGGCGGGGAGCTGTTTTTT,CASSLEAGVGGELFF
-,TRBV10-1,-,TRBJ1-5,TGCGCCAGCAGTGAGTCGGGGCTACAGCCCCAGCATTTT,CASSESGLQPQHF
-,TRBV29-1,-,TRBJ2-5,TGCAGCGTTGACTGGCGGGGGCAGGGGGCTCCAGAGACCCAGTACTTC,CSVDWRGQGAPETQYF
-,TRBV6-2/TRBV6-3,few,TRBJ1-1,TGTGCCAGCAGCCTCGGGACATCGGCTTTCTTT,CASSLGTSAFF
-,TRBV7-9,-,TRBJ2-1,TGTGCCAGCAGCTTATACAGCCGCAATGAGCAGTTCTTC,CASSLYSRNEQFF
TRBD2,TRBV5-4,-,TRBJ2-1,TGTGCCAGCAGCTTGGTCGGGACTAGGCAGTTCTTC,CASSLVGTRQFF
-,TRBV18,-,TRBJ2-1,TGTGCCAGCTCACCACGAGGGGGTGATGAGCAGTTCTTC,CASSPRGGDEQFF
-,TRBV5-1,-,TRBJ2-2,TGCGCCAGCAGCTTGGGGCAGGGGAACACCGGGGAGCTGTTTTTT,CASSLGQGNTGELFF
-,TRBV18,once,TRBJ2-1,TGTGCCAGCTCACCACCATGGGAGGGGGGTGAGCAGTTCTTC,CASSPPWEGGEQFF
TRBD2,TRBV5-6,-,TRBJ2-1,TGTGCCAGCAGCGGAATTAGCGGGGACAATGAGCAGTTCTTC,CASSGISGDNEQFF
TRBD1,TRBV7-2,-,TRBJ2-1,TGTGCCAGCAGCTTATATTTGAGGACGACAGGGGACAATGAGCAGTTCTTC,CASSLYLRTTGDNEQFF
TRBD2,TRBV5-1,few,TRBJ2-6,TGCGCCAGCAGTCCGAATCTAGCGGGGGCCCTCTCTGGGGCCAACGTCCTGACTTTC,CASSPNLAGALSGANVLTF
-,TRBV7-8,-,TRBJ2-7,TGTGCCAGCAGCTTAGCCGAGACAGCCGCCGAGCAGTACTTC,CASSLAETAAEQYF
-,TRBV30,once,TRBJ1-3,TGTGCCCACAACCCAGGCGCTGGAAACACCATATATTTT,CAHNPGAGNTIYF
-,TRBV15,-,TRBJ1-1,TGTGCCACCCGTGACCGGGGGAACACTGAAGCTTTCTTT,CATRDRGNTEAFF
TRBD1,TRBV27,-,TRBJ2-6,TGTGCCAGCAGCCTGAGGGCAGGGGGCGTAACTGGGGCCAACGTCCTGACTTTC,CASSLRAGGVTGANVLTF
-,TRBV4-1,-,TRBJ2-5,TGCGCCAGCAGCCAAGTATCTAGCCGAGAGACCCAGTACTTC,CASSQVSSRETQYF
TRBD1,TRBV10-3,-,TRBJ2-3,TGTGCCATCAGCCAGGGACAGCCACGCACAGATACGCAGTATTTT,CAISQGQPRTDTQYF
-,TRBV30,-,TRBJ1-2,TGTGCCTGGTCTAAACAGGGAGATGGCTACACCTTC,CAWSKQGDGYTF
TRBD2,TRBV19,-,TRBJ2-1,TGTGCCAGTAGTATAGCCCGGACTAGCGGGATGAGCTCCTACAATGAGCAGTTCTTC,CASSIARTSGMSSYNEQFF
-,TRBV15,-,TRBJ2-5,TGTGCCACCAGCAGAGATCCCAGCGCGCAAGAGACCCAGTACTTC,CATSRDPSAQETQYF
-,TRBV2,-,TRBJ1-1,TGTGCCAGCACCCTGAGGGCTGAAGCTTTCTTT,CASTLRAEAFF
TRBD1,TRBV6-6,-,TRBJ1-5,TGTGCCAGCAGTCAGGGGGCTCCTGGCAATCAGCCCCAGCATTTT,CASSQGAPGNQPQHF
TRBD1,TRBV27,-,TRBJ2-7,TGTGCCAGCAGTTCTAAGACAGGGACCTACGAGCAGTACTTC,CASSSKTGTYEQYF
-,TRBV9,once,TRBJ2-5,TGTGCCAGCAGCGAGGCCAGCCAGGCAGAGACCCAGTACTTC,CASSEASQAETQYF
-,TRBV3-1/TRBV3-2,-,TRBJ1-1,TGTGCCAGCAGCAGCCTGGCTGAAGCTTTCTTT,CASSSLAEAFF
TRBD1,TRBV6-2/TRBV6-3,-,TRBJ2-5,TGTGCCAGCAGTTTTACAGGGGGCGTTGAGACCCAGTACTTC,CASSFTGGVETQYF
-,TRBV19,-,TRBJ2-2,TGTGCCCGGGGTGACACCGGGGAGCTGTTTTTT,CARGDTGELFF
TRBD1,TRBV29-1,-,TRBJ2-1,TGCAGCGTTGCGGCGGGACAGGGGTACGAGCAGTTCTTC,CSVAAGQGYEQFF
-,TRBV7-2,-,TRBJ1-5,TGTGCCAGCAGCCCCGCCAGTGATCAGCCCCAGCATTTT,CASSPASDQPQHF
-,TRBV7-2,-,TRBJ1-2,TGTGCCAGCAGCTTCACAGGGACCGGCTACACCTTC,CASSFTGTGYTF